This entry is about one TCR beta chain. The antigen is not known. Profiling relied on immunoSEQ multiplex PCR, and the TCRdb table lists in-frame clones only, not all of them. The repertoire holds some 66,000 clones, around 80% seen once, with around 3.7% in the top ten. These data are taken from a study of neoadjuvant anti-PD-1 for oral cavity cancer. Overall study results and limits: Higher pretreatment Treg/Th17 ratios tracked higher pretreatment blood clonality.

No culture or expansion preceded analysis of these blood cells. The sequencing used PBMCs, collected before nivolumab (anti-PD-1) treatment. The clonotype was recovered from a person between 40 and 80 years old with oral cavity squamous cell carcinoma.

The CDR3 nucleotides read TGTGCCAGCAGTGAATGGGGTCCCAACTATGGCTACACCTTC. Translation: CASSEWGPNYGYTF. This chain uses TRBV25-1 with TRBJ1-2, with D hard to call. Germline loops: CDR1 MGHDK, CDR2 SYGVNS. V gave up 1 base and J gave up 2 bases, with 8 bases separating them. This CDR3 is 14 amino acids long.